This T cell receptor (beta chain) was observed in a study of T cells in Graves' hyperthyroidism and ophthalmopathy. Exclusion of patients followed from uncontrolled infection, other autoimmune disease, pregnancy or lactation. On this clonotype: What it binds is unknown.

The CDR3 regions of TCR beta were amplified from RNA transcripts. HTBI primers were used for first-round RT-PCR of the TCR CDR3. TCRdb re-derived calls from the multiplex PCR reads in MiXCR, one entry per CDR3 protein. The table records about 570,000 distinct CDR3 sequences, roughly 46% of them present only once. Findings and limits, study-wide: Median prediction lead before ophthalmopathy onset was around 6.9 months with the model. A 13 V-J model separated ophthalmopathy from stable hyperthyroidism. Also found in blood were most expanded thyroid clonotypes above 0.001.

This TCR was recovered from an adult woman with Graves' disease, either hyperthyroidism or ophthalmopathy (not recorded which). Sequenced material: peripheral blood or thyroid tissue (not recorded which).

This chain's CDR3 is CASSPRAGANVLTF. The CDR3 DNA reads TGTGCCAGCAGCCCCCGGGCAGGGGCCAACGTCCTGACTTTC. The chain combines TRBV5-4 with TRBJ2-6; D is uncertain. Trimming cost V 4 bases and J 4 bases, with 9 bases left between them. Germline V gene sequence: CDR1 SGHNT, CDR2 YYREEE (reference sequence). There are 14 residues in the CDR3.